This T cell receptor beta chain was obtained from a study of cytomegalovirus exposure and HLA in healthy donors. The study's findings and limits: The authors later found TCR association rates varying by HLA locus, with DRB1 most and HLA-C fewest. Associated with cytomegalovirus, according to the listing, were 164 TCR beta chains.

As for this clone: Its antigen is unidentified.

The germline gives CDR1 SGHTA, CDR2 FQGNSA. The CDR3 consists of 14 residues. V lost 2 bases, J lost 4 bases, and 8 bases lay in between. Primers: 60 Vbeta forward and 13 Jbeta reverse. The method was immunoSEQ multiplex PCR; TCRdb's version includes in-frame clones alone and lacks a portion of them. In the table there are over 150,000 clones, almost 80% of which are singletons. This clonotype was obtained from a woman in her forties or fifties in good health and CMV-seronegative. The chain has TRBV7-2 and TRBJ1-4; D remains unclear. The sequenced material came from PBMCs. Written as DNA, the CDR3 is TGTGCCAGCAGCTTAACACGGGATAATGAAAAACTGTTTTTT. It encodes CASSLTRDNEKLFF.